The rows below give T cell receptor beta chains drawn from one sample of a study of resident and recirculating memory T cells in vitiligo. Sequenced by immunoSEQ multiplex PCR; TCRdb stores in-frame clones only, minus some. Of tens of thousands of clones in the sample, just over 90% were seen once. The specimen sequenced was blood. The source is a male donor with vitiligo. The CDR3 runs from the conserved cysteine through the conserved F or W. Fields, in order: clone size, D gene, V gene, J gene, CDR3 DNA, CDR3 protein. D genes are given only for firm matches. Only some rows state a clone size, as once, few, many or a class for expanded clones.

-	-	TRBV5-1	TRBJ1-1	TGCGCCAGCAGCCAAGAGACAGGCGCTGAAGCTTTCTTT	CASSQETGAEAFF
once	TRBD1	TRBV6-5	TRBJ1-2	TGTACCAGCAGTTACCAAGGACAGGGGGGTGGCTACACCTTC	CTSSYQGQGGGYTF
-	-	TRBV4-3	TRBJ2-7	TGCGCCAGCAGCCCCGGGGGGCCCCCCGTAACCTACGAGCAGTACTTC	CASSPGGPPVTYEQYF
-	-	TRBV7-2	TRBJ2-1	TGTGCCAGCAGCCTACCCGGGGTTATCCATGAGCAGTTCTTC	CASSLPGVIHEQFF
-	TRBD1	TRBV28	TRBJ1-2	TGTGCCAGCAGTTTGGGGGCGGGCAGGGGGTTCTATGGCTACACCTTC	CASSLGAGRGFYGYTF
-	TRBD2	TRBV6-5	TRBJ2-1	TGTGCCAGCAGTCCCTCGGCGGGGGGATACAATGAGCAGTTCTTC	CASSPSAGGYNEQFF
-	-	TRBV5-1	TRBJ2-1	TGCGCCAGCAGCTTGAGAGCGGGTTACTCCTACAATGAGCAGTTCTTC	CASSLRAGYSYNEQFF
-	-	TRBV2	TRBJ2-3	TGTGCCAGCTGCGGGGCTAGCACAGATACGCAGTATTTT	CASCGASTDTQYF
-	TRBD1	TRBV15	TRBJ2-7	TGTGCCACCAGCAGAGATTCTATTCTGCGGGACAGGAGATCCTACGAGCAGTACTTC	CATSRDSILRDRRSYEQYF
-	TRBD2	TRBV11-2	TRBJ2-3	TGTGCCAGCAGCGTTAGCGGGGGCTCCTCCACAGATACGCAGTATTTT	CASSVSGGSSTDTQYF
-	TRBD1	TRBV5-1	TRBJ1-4	TGCGCCAGCAGCTCGACCCCAGGGGGCGGTGAAAAACTGTTTTTT	CASSSTPGGGEKLFF
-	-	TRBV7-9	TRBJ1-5	TGTGCCAGCAGCTTAGAGAGACGGGGGGCGGGACAGCCCCAGCATTTT	CASSLERRGAGQPQHF
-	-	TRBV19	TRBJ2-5	TGTGCCAGTAGTATAGCTTCGCGGGAGACCCAGTACTTC	CASSIASRETQYF
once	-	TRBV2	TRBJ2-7	TGTGCCAGCAACAGGTTCCATGGAGAGCAGTACTTC	CASNRFHGEQYF
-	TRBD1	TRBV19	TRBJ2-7	TGTGCCAGTAGTACCTCGGCACAGGGGACAGGCACCTCCTACGAGCAGTACTTC	CASSTSAQGTGTSYEQYF
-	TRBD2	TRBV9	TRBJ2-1	TGTGCCAGCAGCGTAGAGGGACTAGCGGGAGCCTCGAGCTCCTACAATGAGCAGTTCTTC	CASSVEGLAGASSSYNEQFF
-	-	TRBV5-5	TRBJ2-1	TGTGCCAGCAGCTTATCGGGGGGCCTATACAATGAGCAGTTCTTC	CASSLSGGLYNEQFF
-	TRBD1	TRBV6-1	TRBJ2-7	TGTGCCAGCAGTGGCGGACAGGGGGCGCGTCGGTACGAGCAGTACTTC	CASSGGQGARRYEQYF
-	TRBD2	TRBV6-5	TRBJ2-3	TGTGCCAGCAGTCTGAGCGGGGGGGGCACAGATACGCAGTATTTT	CASSLSGGGTDTQYF
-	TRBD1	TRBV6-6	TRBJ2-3	TGTGCCAGCAGAAGGACAGGGGGCGCAGATACGCAGTATTTT	CASRRTGGADTQYF
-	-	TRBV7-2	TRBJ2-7	TGTGCCAGCAGCTTAAGCAGCCCGGGTCCAGCCCCCTACCGGCAGTACTTC	CASSLSSPGPAPYRQYF
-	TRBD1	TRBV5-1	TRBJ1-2	TGCGCCAGCCGGACAGGTCCCGAAGGGTATGGCTACACCTTC	CASRTGPEGYGYTF
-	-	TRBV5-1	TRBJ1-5	TGCGCCAGCAGCTTGGAAGCGGTTAGCAATCAGCCCCAGCATTTT	CASSLEAVSNQPQHF
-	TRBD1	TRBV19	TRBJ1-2	TGTGCCAGTAAGGGGACAGCTTCTAACTATGGCTACACCTTC	CASKGTASNYGYTF
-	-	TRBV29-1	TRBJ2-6	TGCAGCGTTGATCCCGGGGACTCTGGGGCCAACGTCCTGACTTTC	CSVDPGDSGANVLTF
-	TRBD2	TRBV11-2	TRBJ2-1	TGTGCCAGCAGACCGGACCGGGGGGTGCCGTTCTTC	CASRPDRGVPFF
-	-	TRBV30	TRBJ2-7	TGTGCCTGGAGTGGGGGAGCTAACGAGCAGTACTTC	CAWSGGANEQYF
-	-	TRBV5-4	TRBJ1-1	TGTGCCAGCAGCCCCGGAGGGAAGACTGAAGCTTTCTTT	CASSPGGKTEAFF
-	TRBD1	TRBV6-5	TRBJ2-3	TGTGCCAGCAATGAAGGGGGCGGCACAGATACGCAGTATTTT	CASNEGGGTDTQYF
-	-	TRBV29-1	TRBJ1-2	TGCAGCGTTGAAGCTATTGGGGGGGGGTATGGCTACACCTTC	CSVEAIGGGYGYTF
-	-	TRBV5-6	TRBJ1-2	TGTGCCAGCAGCCGACTCCTGGGGCAGGACTATGGCTACACCTTC	CASSRLLGQDYGYTF
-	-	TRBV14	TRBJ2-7	TGTGCCAGCAGTTGGGGGGATTCGAACGAGCAGTACTTC	CASSWGDSNEQYF
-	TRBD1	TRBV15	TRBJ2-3	TGTGCCACCAGCAGAGATGGGTTGGGTCCGACAGGGGCCACAGATACGCAGTATTTT	CATSRDGLGPTGATDTQYF
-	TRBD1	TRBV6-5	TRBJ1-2	TGTGCCAGCAGTTACTCACCCGACAGGGCCTATGGCTACACCTTC	CASSYSPDRAYGYTF
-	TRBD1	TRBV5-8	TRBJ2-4	TGTGCCAGCAGCGCGGACAGGGGGGACATTCAGTACTTC	CASSADRGDIQYF
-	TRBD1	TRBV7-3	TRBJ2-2	TGTGCCAGCAGCTTAGGACAGGGTAGCGGGGAGCTGTTTTTT	CASSLGQGSGELFF
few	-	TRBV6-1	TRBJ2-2	TGTGCCAGCAGTGACCTCCAGGGGAGCACCGGGGAGCTGTTTTTT	CASSDLQGSTGELFF
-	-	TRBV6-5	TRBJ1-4	TGTGCCAGCAGTAGAGTCGGGATTAATGAAAAACTGTTTTTT	CASSRVGINEKLFF
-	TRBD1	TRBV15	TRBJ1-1	TGTGCCACTCGACAGGGGGCGAATACTGAAGCTTTCTTT	CATRQGANTEAFF
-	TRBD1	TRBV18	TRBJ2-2	TGTGCCAGCTCACCGGACAGGACCGGGGAGCTGTTTTTT	CASSPDRTGELFF
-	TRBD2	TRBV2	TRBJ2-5	TGTGCCAGCAGTGGTGGTAGCGGGGCCCAAGAGACCCAGTACTTC	CASSGGSGAQETQYF
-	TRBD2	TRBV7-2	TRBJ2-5	TGTGCCAGCAGCTTCAGCGGGGGGGCGGAGACCCAGTACTTC	CASSFSGGAETQYF
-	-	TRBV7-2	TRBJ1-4	TGTGCCAGCAGCACACAGATAACTAATGAAAAACTGTTTTTT	CASSTQITNEKLFF
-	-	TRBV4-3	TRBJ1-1	TGCGCCAGCAGCCAAGATTTAGGGGCACCGGGGAGGGACACTGAAGCTTTCTTT	CASSQDLGAPGRDTEAFF
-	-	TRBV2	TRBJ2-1	TGTGCCAGCAGTATCACAGGCTACAATGAGCAGTTCTTC	CASSITGYNEQFF
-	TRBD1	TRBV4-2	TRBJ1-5	TGTGCCAGCAGCTCAGGGGGCGAGAATCAGCCCCAGCATTTT	CASSSGGENQPQHF
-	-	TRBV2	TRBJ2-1	TGTGCCAGCTGCCGGGACATGGGAACCTACAATGAGCAGTTCTTC	CASCRDMGTYNEQFF
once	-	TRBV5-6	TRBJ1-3	TGTGCCAGCAGCTCCGCGGGGTGGGGAAACACCATATATTTT	CASSSAGWGNTIYF
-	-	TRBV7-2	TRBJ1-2	TGTGCCAGCAGCTCGGGATTAGGCTACACCTTC	CASSSGLGYTF
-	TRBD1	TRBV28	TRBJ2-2	TGTGCCAGCAGGATCGGGACAGATACCGGGGAGCTGTTTTTT	CASRIGTDTGELFF
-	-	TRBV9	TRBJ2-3	TGTGCCAGCAGCCCTAGGGCTAGCCAAGACACAGATACGCAGTATTTT	CASSPRASQDTDTQYF
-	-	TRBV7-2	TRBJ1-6	TGTGCCAGCAGCTTTGGACCGCTAGGGGATAATTCACCCCTCCACTTT	CASSFGPLGDNSPLHF
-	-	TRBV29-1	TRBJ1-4	TGCAGCGCCAGGACAGCCTCAAGTGAAAAACTGTTTTTT	CSARTASSEKLFF
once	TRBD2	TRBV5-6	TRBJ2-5	TGTGCCAGCAGCTTGGTGCGGGGGGGCCAAGAGACCCAGTACTTC	CASSLVRGGQETQYF
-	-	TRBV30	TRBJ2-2	TGTGCCTGGAGTGTACTGCTTTCGACCGGGGAGCTGTTTTTT	CAWSVLLSTGELFF